The present TCR beta chain was sequenced within a study of shared T cell receptors in the human thymus. TCRdb's table, derived via immunoSEQ multiplex PCR, lists solely in-frame clones and lacks some. This sample yields hundreds of thousands of clones, of which 70% to 90% are seen a single time; about 0.011% belongs to the top ten. CDR3 length: 18 amino acids. Unmatched junction bases numbered 13, after V lost 4 bases and J lost 2 bases. Germline V gene data show CDR1 as SGHAT and CDR2 as FQNNGV. The same data also went into a second study, on human thymus T cells. This second report adds: During corrective heart surgery, resections were taken, and the thymus tissue came from them. Thymic and blood repertoires appeared to show biased V and J gene usage. In unrelated individuals, thymic repertoires overlapped highly, according to related research.

The J gene is TRBJ2-3, the V gene TRBV11-2; 9 nucleotides align to TRBD2. This sequence was found in a girl under three years old with a congenital heart defect. The sequencing sample was made of thymocytes. The CDR3 bases are TGTGCCAGCAGCTCACCAGGGGCTAGCGGGGAAAACACAGATACGCAGTATTTT. It yields the protein CASSSPGASGENTDTQYF.